This note documents a single T cell receptor beta chain sequence. What antigen it recognizes has not been identified. The source of the sample is a study of cytomegalovirus exposure and HLA in healthy donors (TCRdb year 2017). Study-wide context: In an earlier analysis of some 550 of the donors, 276 Gb of sequence data and some 120 million unique TCR beta sequences from about 179 million T cells were reported. Because of strong linkage in the cohort, four to six DR-DQ haplotypes were treated as single units for association and clustering. Of the roughly 400 genotyped donors, more than 75% were placed in the genetic ancestry cluster associated with self-reported Caucasian donors. A later analysis re-analyzed previously published TCR beta repertoires from 666 donors and added high-resolution HLA genotyping to study TCR occurrence patterns. Class I and class II HLA loci were covered by the typing at four-digit resolution. An earlier analysis of roughly 600 of the donors used high-throughput TCR beta sequencing to judge whether each TCR beta V gene segment behaved as functional or pseudogenic. Among a few hundred genotyped donors of the cohort, an average of approximately 250,000 unique TCR beta nucleotide sequences were sequenced per donor, around 20% of them non-productive. An early release that covered about 600 HLA-typed donors contained approximately 320 gigabases of sequencing data and about 93 million unique TCR sequences. Genome-wide SNP genotypes for about 65% of the 666 donors were used in a later genetic analysis, which treated that subset as a discovery cohort. Typing coverage varied by locus: roughly 620-640 donors for A, B, C, DRB1 and DQB1; 500 to 550 for DQA1; 600 to 610 for DPA1; approximately 490 for DPB1. Rather than drawing on any new phenotypic data, the later analysis identified candidate immune exposures from TCR beta sequences and the way those sequences occurred across donors. Donor age, sex, ethnicity and CMV serostatus were collected together with the repertoire data. To predict cytomegalovirus infection status, the study combined high-throughput TCR immunosequencing, statistical association of individual TCRs with disease status, and machine learning. The study used immunosequencing to profile the T cell repertoires of 666 subjects and linked those repertoires to cytomegalovirus serostatus. The study aimed to test whether signatures of past pathogen exposure could be identified by cataloging public T cell receptors. In addition to the first cohort of roughly 700 subjects, a separate validation cohort of 120 different subjects was used. All discovery cohort repertoires had been generated using a single sequencing platform.

The method behind the library was the immunoSEQ multiplex PCR assay. The multiplex PCR relied on a mix of 60 forward primers for TCR Vbeta segments and 13 reverse primers for TCR Jbeta segments. The CDR3 region of rearranged TCR beta genes was amplified from genomic DNA with a multiplex PCR assay. On the Illumina HiSeq System, the amplified TCR beta libraries were sequenced as 87-base-pair reads. Under the source paper's analysis protocol: A later analysis tallied approximately 87 million unique TCR beta chains across the 666 repertoires, and around 10 million of those chains were shared by two or more donors. Raw reads were error-corrected and collapsed into unique sequences by a nearest-neighbor algorithm in which closely related sequences were merged to remove PCR and sequencing errors. Alignment of CDR3 sequences to IMGT reference sequences was used to assign V, D and J gene segments. For a sequence to be retained, at least a six-nucleotide match to both a V gene segment and a J gene segment was required. Rearrangements were called productive when the CDR3 lacked stop codons and stayed in frame with V and J; all others were non-productive. Following IMGT convention, CDR3 was defined as the stretch from the second conserved V-encoded cysteine up to the conserved J-encoded phenylalanine. In an earlier analysis of roughly 580 of the donors, sequences lacking an unambiguous match to a single V gene segment were excluded. An earlier analysis of about 590 of the donors classified V segments as functional when productive rearrangements were above 56.7% and as segregating when the standard deviation between donors was above 5%. A statistical classification framework was built to diagnose cytomegalovirus status from the catalog of TCR beta chain sequences. In a later analysis, V and J genes were assigned by comparing TCR nucleotide sequences against IMGT/GENE-DB human TR gene sequences. In a later analysis, CDR3 sequences and most-parsimonious VDJ recombination scenarios were assigned using the TCRdist pipeline. In a later analysis, every TCR beta chain was defined by the combination of its CDR3 amino acid sequence and its V-gene family, and reads without a unique V-gene family were dropped. As a way to deal with suspected cross-contamination and a sequencing artifact, a later analysis dropped more than 500 nucleotide sequences that were highly shared and had low generation probability. In a later analysis, a clonal expansion index for each public chain was calculated from normalized within-repertoire ranks of inferred template counts. In a later analysis, generation probabilities were computed using a VDJ recombination model fitted to out-of-frame rearrangements, and the results were checked against IGoR. A later analysis scored TCR-TCR, TCR-HLA and TCR-CMV co-occurrence with hypergeometric tests, applying a repertoire-size bias correction to TCR pairs. False discovery rates were estimated in a later analysis by permuting HLA or CMV assignments 20 times. A later analysis grouped co-occurring TCRs with DBSCAN, adding TCRdist sequence similarity when clustering within HLA-allele-positive subsets. Repertoires with fewer than 30,000 or more than 120,000 public chains were left out of co-occurrence clustering, as were a handful of repertoires with anomalous nucleotide sharing. In TCRdb, the immuneACCESS table is reduced to in-frame sequences with V and J assigned. These tables do not hold every clone; where another copy was compared, an unresolved V gene accounts for under half, and the others remain unexplained. That table supplies the V and J calls and clone size; D and trimming were determined from the DNA. The sample's table lists a count of about 140,000 clones. The ten most abundant clones make up around 2.2% of the sample.

Overall results and qualifications from the work: A later analysis found that HLA-associated TCR beta chains were more clonally expanded and had lower generation probabilities than equally common non-associated chains. A later analysis found that most CMV-associated TCR beta chains appeared HLA-restricted, with HLA associations seemingly driven largely by CMV exposure. In an earlier analysis of several hundred of the donors, most TCR beta V segments were observed in productive rearrangements about 87% or about 30% of the time, broadly matching IMGT annotations. In this cohort, only TCR beta chains were sequenced, and detectable features were limited by the absence of alpha or paired-chain data. The classifier was reported to diagnose cytomegalovirus status with high specificity and sensitivity in both the original cohort and the validation cohort. Because some donors lacked HLA typing at each locus, the association tests relied only on the typed subset. In vitro tests confirmed that a few of the cytomegalovirus-associated TCR beta chains recognize cytomegalovirus antigens. CMV serostatus was the only immune exposure information available for the cohort. Roughly uniform sequencing depth across donors was assumed in presence/absence analyses, although this assumption may not hold. A cluster of highly shared sequence variants was judged likely to represent a technical artifact of the sequencing pipeline. According to a later analysis, TCR association rates differed among HLA loci, with DRB1 alleles showing the most associated TCRs and HLA-C alleles showing the fewest. About 17 rarely observed V segments, including chromosome 9 orphons, were excluded from the earlier analysis of a few hundred of the donors because counts were too low. While some public TCRs were present in many individuals, most TCR sequences turned up only very rarely across donors. According to a later analysis, parvovirus B19, influenza, CMV and Epstein-Barr virus appeared linked to several top co-occurrence clusters. When HLA alleles, especially DR and DQ, strongly co-occurred, TCR associations were difficult to assign to individual alleles. According to the authors, the approach could potentially be generalized to other disease states and immunological phenotypes. A total of about 180 TCR beta chains were listed by the study as associated with cytomegalovirus. Compared with the roughly 670-donor mean, donors in an Asian-associated ancestry cluster had fewer N-insertions in productive TCRs, according to a later genetic analysis. Correlated functional status among segregating V segments might be attributable to linkage disequilibrium, but an unknown experimental factor could not be ruled out. In a later analysis, some 18,000 TCR beta sequences were associated with specific HLA alleles at a false discovery rate of 0.05. A further reported finding was that TCR beta sequences accurately predicted the HLA-A and HLA-B alleles for most subjects in the first cohort. An association between a missense DCLRE1C variant and V-gene and J-gene trimming of TCR beta chains was found in a later genetic analysis and replicated in an independent cohort. Some IMGT-functional V segments, including TRBV6-2 and TRBV6-3, could not be distinguished by the 87-base-pair reads and were therefore excluded.

V gives up 5 bases and J gives up 2 bases, and the segment between their germline ends measures 16 bases. The CDR3, cysteine through phenylalanine, is 15 amino acids long. The kept DNA is CDR3 alone, 45 bases in frame from the first base. From the germline V gene, CDR1 is SGHAT and CDR2 is FQNNGV. The cohort comprised several hundred healthy bone marrow donors. All cohort members were sampled while nominally healthy, although unrecorded immune exposures were likely present. The donor was CMV seronegative and was included in the group of approximately 350 seronegative cohort members. Each donor provided a peripheral blood sample, and peripheral blood mononuclear cells were used for TCR beta sequencing. Genomic DNA was extracted from the blood cell samples with the Qiagen DNeasy Blood Extraction Kit.

Sequencing input: PBMCs. In this chain, TRBV11-2 is recombined with TRBJ2-7; the D region possibly corresponds to TRBD2 (6 bases align). The receptor comes from a young woman in good health and CMV-seronegative. The CDR3 protein is CASSPRDSLAYEQYF. The DNA reads as follows: TGTGCCAGCAGCCCGCGGGACTCCCTCGCCTACGAGCAGTACTTC.